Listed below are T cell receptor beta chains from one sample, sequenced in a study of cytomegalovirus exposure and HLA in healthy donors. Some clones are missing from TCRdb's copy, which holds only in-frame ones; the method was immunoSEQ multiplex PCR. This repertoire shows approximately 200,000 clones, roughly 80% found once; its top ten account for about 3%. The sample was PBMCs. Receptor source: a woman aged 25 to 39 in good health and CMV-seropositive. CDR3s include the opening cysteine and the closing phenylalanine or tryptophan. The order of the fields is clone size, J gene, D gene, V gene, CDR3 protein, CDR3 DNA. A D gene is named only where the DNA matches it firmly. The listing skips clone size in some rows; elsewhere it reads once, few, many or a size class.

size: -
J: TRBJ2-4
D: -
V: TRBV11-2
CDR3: CASSPRRLAKNIQYF
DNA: TGTGCCAGCAGCCCGCGGCGACTAGCCAAAAACATTCAGTACTTC

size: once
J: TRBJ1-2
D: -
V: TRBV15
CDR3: CATSRDTVHGYTF
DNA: TGTGCCACCAGCAGGGACACAGTTCATGGCTACACCTTC

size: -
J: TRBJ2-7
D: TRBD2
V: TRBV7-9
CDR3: CASSPTSGSYEQYF
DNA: TGTGCCAGCAGCCCCACTAGCGGGTCCTACGAGCAGTACTTC

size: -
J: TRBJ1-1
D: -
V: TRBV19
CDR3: CASSIGRAENTEAFF
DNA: TGTGCCAGTAGTATCGGGAGGGCCGAGAACACTGAAGCTTTCTTT

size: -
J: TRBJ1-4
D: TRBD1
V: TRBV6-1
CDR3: CASSALQGNSEKLFF
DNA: TGTGCCAGCAGTGCGCTACAGGGGAATAGTGAAAAACTGTTTTTT

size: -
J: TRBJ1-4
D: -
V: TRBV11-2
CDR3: CASSSRLNEKLFF
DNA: TGTGCCAGCAGCTCCAGGTTGAATGAAAAACTGTTTTTT

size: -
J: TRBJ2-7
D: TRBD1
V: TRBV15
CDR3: CATSNNRGPYEQYF
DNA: TGTGCCACCAGCAACAACAGGGGGCCCTACGAGCAGTACTTC

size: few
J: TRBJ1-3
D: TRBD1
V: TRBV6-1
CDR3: CASSGTGALTDTIYF
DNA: TGTGCCAGCAGTGGGACAGGGGCACTAACGGACACCATATATTTT

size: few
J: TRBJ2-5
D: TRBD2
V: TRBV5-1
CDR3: CASSLGTSGPTQETQYF
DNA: TGCGCCAGCAGCCTCGGGACTAGCGGACCTACTCAAGAGACCCAGTACTTC

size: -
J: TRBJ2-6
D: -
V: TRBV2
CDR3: CASSVRGSGANVLTF
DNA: TGTGCCAGCAGTGTCCGGGGCTCTGGGGCCAACGTCCTGACTTTC

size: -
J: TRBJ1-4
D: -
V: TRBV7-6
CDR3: CASSQEVAPLSELFF
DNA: TGTGCCAGCAGCCAGGAGGTGGCCCCGCTTTCGGAACTGTTTTTT

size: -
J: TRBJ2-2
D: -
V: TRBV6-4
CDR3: CASSSGGDTGELFF
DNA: TGTGCCAGCAGTTCTGGGGGCGACACCGGGGAGCTGTTTTTT

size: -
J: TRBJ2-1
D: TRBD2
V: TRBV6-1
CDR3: CASSEAASGSPFLFF
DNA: TGTGCCAGCAGTGAAGCGGCTAGCGGGAGCCCATTCCTTTTCTTC

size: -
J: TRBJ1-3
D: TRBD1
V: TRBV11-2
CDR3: CASSIQQGASGNTIYF
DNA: TGTGCCAGCAGCATCCAACAGGGGGCCTCTGGAAACACCATATATTTT

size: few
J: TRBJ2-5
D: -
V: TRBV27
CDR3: CASSTPGQETQYF
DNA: TGTGCCAGCAGCACTCCAGGCCAAGAGACCCAGTACTTC

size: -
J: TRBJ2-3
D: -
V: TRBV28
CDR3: CASSLASDTQYF
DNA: TGTGCCAGCAGTTTAGCGTCAGATACGCAGTATTTT

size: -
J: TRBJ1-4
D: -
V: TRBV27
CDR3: CASMAEDQKLFF
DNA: TGTGCCAGCATGGCAGAGGATCAAAAACTGTTTTTT

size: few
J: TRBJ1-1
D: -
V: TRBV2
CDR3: CAYRAPAFF
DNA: TGTGCCTATCGAGCCCCAGCTTTCTTT

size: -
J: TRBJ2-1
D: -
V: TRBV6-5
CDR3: CAATGDSAHEQFF
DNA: TGTGCCGCCACCGGCGACTCCGCGCATGAGCAGTTCTTC

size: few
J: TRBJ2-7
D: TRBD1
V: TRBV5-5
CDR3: CASSPGTGFYEQYF
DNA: TGTGCCAGCAGCCCAGGGACAGGGTTCTACGAGCAGTACTTC

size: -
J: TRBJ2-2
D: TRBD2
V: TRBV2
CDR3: CASSGLAGNTGELFF
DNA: TGTGCCAGCAGTGGACTAGCGGGCAACACCGGGGAGCTGTTTTTT

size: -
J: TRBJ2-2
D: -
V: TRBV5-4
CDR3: CASSIGGSNTGELFF
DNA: TGTGCCAGCAGTATAGGAGGGTCGAACACCGGGGAGCTGTTTTTT

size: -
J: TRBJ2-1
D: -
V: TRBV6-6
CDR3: CASTGKGLGGHNEQFF
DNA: TGTGCCAGCACCGGGAAGGGACTAGGGGGCCACAATGAGCAGTTCTTC

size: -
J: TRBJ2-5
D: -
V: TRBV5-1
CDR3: CASSPGGGQETQYF
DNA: TGCGCCAGCAGCCCGGGCGGAGGGCAGGAGACCCAGTACTTC

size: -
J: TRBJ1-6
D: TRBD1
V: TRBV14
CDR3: CASSPFGTGGRSPLHF
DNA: TGTGCCAGCAGCCCGTTCGGGACAGGGGGTAGGTCACCCCTCCACTTT

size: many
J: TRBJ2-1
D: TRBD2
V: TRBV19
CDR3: CASSIAGSGSPYNEQFF
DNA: TGTGCCAGTAGTATAGCCGGAAGCGGGAGCCCCTACAATGAGCAGTTCTTC

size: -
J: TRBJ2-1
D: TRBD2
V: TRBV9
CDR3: CASSMSGRANYNEQFF
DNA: TGTGCCAGCAGCATGAGCGGGAGGGCCAACTACAATGAGCAGTTCTTC

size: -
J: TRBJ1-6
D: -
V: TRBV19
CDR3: CASSSGGHSPLHF
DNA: TGTGCCAGTAGCTCGGGTGGCCATTCACCCCTCCACTTT

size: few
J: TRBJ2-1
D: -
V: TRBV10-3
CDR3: CAAGLGNEQFF
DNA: TGTGCCGCGGGCCTTGGGAATGAGCAGTTCTTC

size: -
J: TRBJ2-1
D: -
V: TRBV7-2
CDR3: CASRRHPSYNEQFF
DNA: TGTGCCAGCAGGCGACATCCCTCCTACAATGAGCAGTTCTTC

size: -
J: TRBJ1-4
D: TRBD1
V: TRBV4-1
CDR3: CASSQEATGGTRGGEKLFF
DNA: TGCGCCAGCAGCCAAGAAGCGACAGGGGGAACTCGGGGGGGTGAAAAACTGTTTTTT

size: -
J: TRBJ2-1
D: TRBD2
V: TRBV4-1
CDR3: CASSQEWGGDEQFF
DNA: TGCGCCAGCAGCCAAGAATGGGGGGGGGATGAGCAGTTCTTC

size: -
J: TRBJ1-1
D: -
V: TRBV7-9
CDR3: CSSSPREKGSANTEAFF
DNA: TGTTCCAGCAGCCCCCGGGAGAAGGGGTCGGCGAACACTGAAGCTTTCTTT

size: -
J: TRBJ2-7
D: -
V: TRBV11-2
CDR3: CASSLTPNYEQYF
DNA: TGTGCCAGCAGCTTAACACCCAACTACGAGCAGTACTTC

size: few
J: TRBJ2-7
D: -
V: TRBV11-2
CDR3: CASSSLGQYFSEHEQYF
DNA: TGTGCCAGCAGCTCCCTCGGACAGTATTTCAGCGAGCACGAGCAGTACTTC

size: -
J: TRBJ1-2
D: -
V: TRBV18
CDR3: CASSPSQDSRYGYTF
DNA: TGTGCCAGCTCACCCTCCCAGGACAGTCGGTATGGCTACACCTTC

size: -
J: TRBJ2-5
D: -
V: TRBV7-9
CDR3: CASHQGETQYF
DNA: TGTGCCAGCCATCAGGGAGAGACCCAGTACTTC

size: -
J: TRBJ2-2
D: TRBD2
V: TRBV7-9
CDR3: CASSPGGPTGELFF
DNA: TGTGCCAGCAGTCCGGGGGGGCCCACCGGGGAGCTGTTTTTT

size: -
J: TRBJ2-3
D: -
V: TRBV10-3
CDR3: CAISETLAPSPARGSDTQYF
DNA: TGTGCCATCAGTGAGACCCTGGCACCCAGTCCCGCGCGCGGGTCAGATACGCAGTATTTT

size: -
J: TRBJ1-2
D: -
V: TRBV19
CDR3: CASSRTDGYTF
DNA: TGTGCCAGTAGTAGGACAGATGGCTACACCTTC

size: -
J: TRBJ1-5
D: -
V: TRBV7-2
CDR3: CASSLIDNQPQHF
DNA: TGTGCCAGCAGCTTAATAGATAATCAGCCCCAGCATTTT

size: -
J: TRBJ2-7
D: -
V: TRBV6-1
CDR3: CASREAAAYEQYF
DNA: TGTGCCAGCAGGGAAGCGGCGGCCTACGAGCAGTACTTC

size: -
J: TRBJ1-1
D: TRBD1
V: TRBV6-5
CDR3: CASSRGQDFDTEAFF
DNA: TGTGCCAGCAGTCGCGGACAGGACTTTGACACTGAAGCTTTCTTT

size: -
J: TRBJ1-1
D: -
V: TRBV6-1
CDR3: CASSESFRTENTEAFF
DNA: TGTGCCAGCAGTGAATCTTTCCGGACAGAGAACACTGAAGCTTTCTTT

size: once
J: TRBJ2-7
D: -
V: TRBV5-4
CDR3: CASSLDRPNEQYF
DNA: TGTGCCAGCAGCTTGGACAGGCCTAATGAGCAGTACTTC

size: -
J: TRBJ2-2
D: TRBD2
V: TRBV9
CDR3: CASSGTSGELFF
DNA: TGTGCCAGCAGCGGGACTAGCGGGGAGCTGTTTTTT

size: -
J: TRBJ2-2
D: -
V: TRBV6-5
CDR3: CAIKTYSGELFF
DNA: TGTGCCATCAAAACTTATAGCGGGGAGCTGTTTTTT

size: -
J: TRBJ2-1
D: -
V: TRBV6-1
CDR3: CASSGATYNEQFF
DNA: TGTGCCAGCAGTGGCGCAACCTACAATGAGCAGTTCTTC

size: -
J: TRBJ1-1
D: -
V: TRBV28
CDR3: CASRLPGNTEAFF
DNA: TGTGCCAGCAGATTGCCAGGCAACACTGAAGCTTTCTTT

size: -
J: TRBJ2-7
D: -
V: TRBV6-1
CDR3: CASRGHPPSYEQYF
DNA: TGTGCCAGCAGAGGACACCCACCTTCCTACGAGCAGTACTTC

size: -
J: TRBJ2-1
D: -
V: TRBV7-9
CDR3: CASSLVDEQFF
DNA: TGTGCCAGCAGCCTCGTCGATGAGCAGTTCTTC

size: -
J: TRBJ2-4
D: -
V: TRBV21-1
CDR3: CATPSGRGWVDIQYF
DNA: TGTGCCACCCCTAGCGGGAGAGGTTGGGTGGACATTCAGTACTTC

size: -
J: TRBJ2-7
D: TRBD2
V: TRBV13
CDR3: CASSSSGLSYEQYF
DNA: TGTGCCAGCAGCTCTAGCGGACTATCCTACGAGCAGTACTTC

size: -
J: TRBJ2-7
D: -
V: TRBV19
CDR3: CASSPGDDYEQHF
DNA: TGTGCCAGTAGTCCCGGCGACGACTACGAGCAGCACTTC

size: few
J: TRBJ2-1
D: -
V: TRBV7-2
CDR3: CASTMGGGGPRGANEQFF
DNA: TGTGCCAGCACCATGGGGGGCGGGGGCCCTCGGGGGGCTAATGAGCAGTTCTTC

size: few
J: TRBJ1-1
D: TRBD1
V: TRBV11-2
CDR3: CASSPAGTGGLGNTEAFF
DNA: TGTGCCAGCAGCCCGGCCGGGACAGGGGGCTTGGGGAACACTGAAGCTTTCTTT

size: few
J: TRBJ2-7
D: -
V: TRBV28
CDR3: CASSLLLGEQYF
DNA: TGTGCCAGCAGTTTATTGTTGGGCGAGCAGTACTTC

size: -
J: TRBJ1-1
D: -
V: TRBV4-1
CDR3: CASSLRETTNTEAFF
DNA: TGCGCCAGCAGCCTCCGTGAGACGACTAACACTGAAGCTTTCTTT